Given below is one TCR beta chain in context. The sample originates from a study of CD8+ T cells in alopecia areata. Investigators isolated RNA and reverse transcribed it into cDNA to act as the sequencing template. Generated by immunoSEQ multiplex PCR, the TCRdb table keeps only in-frame clones and is missing some. The repertoire holds some 150,000 clones, with approximately 60% as singletons. This sequence originates from a human donor in good health. The sequenced sample was CD8+ T cells sorted from blood.

The DNA for the CDR3 is TGTGCCAGCAGCTGGGGAGGGGATACGCAGTATTTT. Translated: CASSWGGDTQYF. This chain links TRBV7-9 with TRBJ2-3; 7 nucleotides align to TRBD2. Germline loops: CDR1 SEHNR, CDR2 FQNEAQ (reference sequence). This CDR3 has 12 amino acids. After removal of 4 bases from V and 6 bases from J, the junction contained 1 base not matched to a gene. Full variable domain (rest looked up from reference TRBV7-9 and TRBJ2-3): DTGVSQNPRHKITKRGQNVTFRCDPISEHNRLYWYRQTLGQGPEFLTYFQNEAQLEKSRLLSDRFSAERPKGSFSTLEIQRTEQGDSAMYLCASSWGGDTQYFGPGTRLTVL.